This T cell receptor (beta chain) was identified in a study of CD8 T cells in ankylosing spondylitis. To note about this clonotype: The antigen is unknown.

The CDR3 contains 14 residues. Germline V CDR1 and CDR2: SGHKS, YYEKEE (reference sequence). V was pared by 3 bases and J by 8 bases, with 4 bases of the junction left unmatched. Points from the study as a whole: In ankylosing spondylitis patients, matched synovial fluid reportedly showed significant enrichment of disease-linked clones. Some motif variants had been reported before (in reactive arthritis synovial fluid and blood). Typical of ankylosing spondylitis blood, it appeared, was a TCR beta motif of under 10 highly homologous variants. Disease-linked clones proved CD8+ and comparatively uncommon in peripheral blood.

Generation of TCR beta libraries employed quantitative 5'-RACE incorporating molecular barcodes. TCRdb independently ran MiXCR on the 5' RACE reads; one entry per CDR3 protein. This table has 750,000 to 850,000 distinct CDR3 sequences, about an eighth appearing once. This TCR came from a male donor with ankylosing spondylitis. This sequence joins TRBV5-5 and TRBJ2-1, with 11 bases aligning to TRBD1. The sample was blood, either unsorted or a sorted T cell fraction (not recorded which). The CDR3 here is CASSYGQGAYEQFF. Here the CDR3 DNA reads TGTGCCAGCAGCTACGGACAGGGGGCGTATGAGCAGTTCTTC.